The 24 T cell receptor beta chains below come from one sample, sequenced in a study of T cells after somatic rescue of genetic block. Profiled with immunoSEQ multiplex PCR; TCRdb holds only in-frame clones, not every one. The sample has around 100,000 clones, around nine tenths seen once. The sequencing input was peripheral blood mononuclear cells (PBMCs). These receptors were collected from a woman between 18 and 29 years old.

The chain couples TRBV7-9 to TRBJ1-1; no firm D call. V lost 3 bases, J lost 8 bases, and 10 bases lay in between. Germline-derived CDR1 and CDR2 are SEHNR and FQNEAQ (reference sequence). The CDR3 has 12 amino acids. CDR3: CASSFVPLEAFF. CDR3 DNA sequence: TGTGCCAGCAGCTTCGTCCCGCTCGAAGCTTTCTTT. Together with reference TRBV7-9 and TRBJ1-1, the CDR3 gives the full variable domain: DTGVSQNPRHKITKRGQNVTFRCDPISEHNRLYWYRQTLGQGPEFLTYFQNEAQLEKSRLLSDRFSAERPKGSFSTLEIQRTEQGDSAMYLCASSFVPLEAFFGQGTRLTVV.

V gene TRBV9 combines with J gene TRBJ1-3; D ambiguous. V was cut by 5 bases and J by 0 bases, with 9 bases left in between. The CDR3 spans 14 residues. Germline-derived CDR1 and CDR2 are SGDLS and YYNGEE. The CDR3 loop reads CASRGPSSGNTIYF. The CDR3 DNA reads TGTGCCAGCAGAGGACCGAGCTCTGGAAACACCATATATTTT.

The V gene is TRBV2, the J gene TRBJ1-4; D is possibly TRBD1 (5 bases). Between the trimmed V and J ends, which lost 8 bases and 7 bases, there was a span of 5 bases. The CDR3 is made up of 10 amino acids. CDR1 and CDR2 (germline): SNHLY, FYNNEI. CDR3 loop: CASGGEKLFF. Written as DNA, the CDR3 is TGTGCCAGCGGGGGTGAAAAACTGTTTTTT.

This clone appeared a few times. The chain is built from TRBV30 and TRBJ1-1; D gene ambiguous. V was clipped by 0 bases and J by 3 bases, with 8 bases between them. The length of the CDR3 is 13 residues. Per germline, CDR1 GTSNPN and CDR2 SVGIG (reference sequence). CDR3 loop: CAWSVESDTEAFF. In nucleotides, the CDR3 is TGTGCCTGGAGTGTTGAGAGTGACACTGAAGCTTTCTTT.

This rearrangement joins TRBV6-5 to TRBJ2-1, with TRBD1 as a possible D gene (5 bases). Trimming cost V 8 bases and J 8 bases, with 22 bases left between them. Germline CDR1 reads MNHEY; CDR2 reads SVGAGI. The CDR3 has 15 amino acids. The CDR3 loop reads CASRTGYRTGDEQFF. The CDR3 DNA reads TGTGCCAGCCGAACCGGGTACAGGACGGGTGATGAGCAGTTCTTC.

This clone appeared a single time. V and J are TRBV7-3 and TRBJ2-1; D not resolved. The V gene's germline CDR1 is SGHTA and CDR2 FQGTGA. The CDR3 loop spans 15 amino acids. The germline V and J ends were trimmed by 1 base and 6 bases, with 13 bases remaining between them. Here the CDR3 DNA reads TGTGCCAGCAGCTTAATAAATGTGACCATCAATGAGCAGTTCTTC. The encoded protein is CASSLINVTINEQFF.

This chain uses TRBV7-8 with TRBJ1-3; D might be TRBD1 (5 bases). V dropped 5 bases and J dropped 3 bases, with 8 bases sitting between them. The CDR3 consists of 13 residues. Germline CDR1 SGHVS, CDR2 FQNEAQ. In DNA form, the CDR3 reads TGTGCCAGCAGCGTGGGGCTTGGAAACACCATATATTTT. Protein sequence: CASSVGLGNTIYF. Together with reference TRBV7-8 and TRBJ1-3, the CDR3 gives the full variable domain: GAGVSQSPRYKVAKRGQDVALRCDPISGHVSLFWYQQALGQGPEFLTYFQNEAQLDKSGLPSDRFFAERPEGSVSTLKIQRTQQEDSAVYLCASSVGLGNTIYFGEGSWLTVV.

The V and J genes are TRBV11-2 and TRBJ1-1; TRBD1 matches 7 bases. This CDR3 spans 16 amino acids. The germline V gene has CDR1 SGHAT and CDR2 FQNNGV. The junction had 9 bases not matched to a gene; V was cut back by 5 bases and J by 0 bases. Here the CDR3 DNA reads TGTGCCAGCAGCCCCCTACAGGGGCTCATGAACACTGAAGCTTTCTTT. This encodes CASSPLQGLMNTEAFF.

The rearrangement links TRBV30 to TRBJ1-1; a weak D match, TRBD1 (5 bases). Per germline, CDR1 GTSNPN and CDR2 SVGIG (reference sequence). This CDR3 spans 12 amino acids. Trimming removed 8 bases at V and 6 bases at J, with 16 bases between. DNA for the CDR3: TGTGCCGCGTCAAAACAGGCCTCTGAAGCTTTCTTT. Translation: CAASKQASEAFF.

This CDR3 is CASWLRGDTQYF. DNA for the CDR3: TGTGCCAGCTGGCTGCGAGGAGATACGCAGTATTTT. V is TRBV6-6 and J is TRBJ2-3; D gene ambiguous. This CDR3 spans 12 amino acids. Per germline, CDR1 MNHNY and CDR2 SVGAGI (reference sequence). Between the trimmed V and J ends, which lost 8 bases and 5 bases, there was a span of 11 bases.

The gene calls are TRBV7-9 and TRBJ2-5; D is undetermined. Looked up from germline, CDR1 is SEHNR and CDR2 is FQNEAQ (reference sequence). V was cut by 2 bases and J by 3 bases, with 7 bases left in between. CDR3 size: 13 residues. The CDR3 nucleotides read TGTGCCAGCAGCTTAAACAGAGAAGAGACCCAGTACTTC. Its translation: CASSLNREETQYF.

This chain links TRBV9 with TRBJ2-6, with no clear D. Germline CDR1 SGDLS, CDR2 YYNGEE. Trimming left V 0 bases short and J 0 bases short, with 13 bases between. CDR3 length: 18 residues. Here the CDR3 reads CASSVEVGRFSGANVLTF. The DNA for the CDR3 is TGTGCCAGCAGCGTAGAGGTGGGCAGGTTCTCTGGGGCCAACGTCCTGACTTTC.

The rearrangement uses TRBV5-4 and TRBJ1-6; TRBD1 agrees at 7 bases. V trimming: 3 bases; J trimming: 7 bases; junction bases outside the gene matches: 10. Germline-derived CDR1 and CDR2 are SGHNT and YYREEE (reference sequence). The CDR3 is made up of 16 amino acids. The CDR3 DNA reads TGTGCCAGCAGCTCGGCGGGACAGCCCAGCAATTCACCCCTCCACTTT. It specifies CASSSAGQPSNSPLHF.

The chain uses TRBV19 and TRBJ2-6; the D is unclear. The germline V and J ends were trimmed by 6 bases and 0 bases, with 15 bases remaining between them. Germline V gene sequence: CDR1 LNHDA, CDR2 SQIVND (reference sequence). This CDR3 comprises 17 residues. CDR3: CASRQLIESSGANVLTF. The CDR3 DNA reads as TGTGCCAGTAGACAGTTGATAGAAAGCTCTGGGGCCAACGTCCTGACTTTC.

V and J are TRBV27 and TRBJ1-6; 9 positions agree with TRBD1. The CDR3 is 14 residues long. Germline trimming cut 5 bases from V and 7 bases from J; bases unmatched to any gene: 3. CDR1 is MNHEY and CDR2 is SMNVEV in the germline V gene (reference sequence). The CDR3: CASSMTGGNSPLHF. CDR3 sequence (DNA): TGTGCCAGCAGTATGACAGGGGGGAATTCACCCCTCCACTTT.

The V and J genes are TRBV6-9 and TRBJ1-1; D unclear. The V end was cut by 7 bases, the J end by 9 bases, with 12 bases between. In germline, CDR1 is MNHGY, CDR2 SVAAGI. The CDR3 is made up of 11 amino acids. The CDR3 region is CASTSGGKAFF. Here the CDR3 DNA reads TGTGCCAGCACCTCAGGAGGGAAAGCTTTCTTT.

The CDR3 DNA is TGTGCCAGCAGCCCGCTCTCGCAGGGCATACCCGCAACTAATGAAAAACTGTTTTTT. Amino acid sequence: CASSPLSQGIPATNEKLFF. The rearrangement uses TRBV5-6 and TRBJ1-4; D possibly corresponds to TRBD1 (5 bases). The germline CDR1 and CDR2 sequences are SGHDT and YYEEEE. Trimming took 4 bases from V and 0 from J, leaving 22 bases between them. The CDR3 is 19 residues long. Based on the CDR3 plus reference TRBV5-6 and TRBJ1-4, the full variable domain is DAGVTQSPTHLIKTRGQQVTLRCSPKSGHDTVSWYQQALGQGPQFIFQYYEEEERQRGNFPDRFSGHQFPNYSSELNVNALLLGDSALYLCASSPLSQGIPATNEKLFFGSGTQLSVL.

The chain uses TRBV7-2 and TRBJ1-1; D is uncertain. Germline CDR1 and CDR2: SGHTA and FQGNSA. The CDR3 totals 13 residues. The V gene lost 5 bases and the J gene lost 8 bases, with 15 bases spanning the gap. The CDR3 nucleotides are TGTGCCAGCAGCAACGCCCCCGGTCGAGAAGCTTTCTTT. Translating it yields CASSNAPGREAFF.

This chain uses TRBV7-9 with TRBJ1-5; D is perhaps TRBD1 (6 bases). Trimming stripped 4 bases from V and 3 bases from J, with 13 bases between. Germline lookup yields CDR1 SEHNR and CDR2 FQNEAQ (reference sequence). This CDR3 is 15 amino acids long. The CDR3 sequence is CASSSGRTDNQPQHF. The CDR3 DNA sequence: TGTGCCAGCAGCTCGGGGCGGACAGACAATCAGCCCCAGCATTTT. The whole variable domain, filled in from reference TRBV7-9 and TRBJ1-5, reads DTGVSQNPRHKITKRGQNVTFRCDPISEHNRLYWYRQTLGQGPEFLTYFQNEAQLEKSRLLSDRFSAERPKGSFSTLEIQRTEQGDSAMYLCASSSGRTDNQPQHFGDGTRLSIL.

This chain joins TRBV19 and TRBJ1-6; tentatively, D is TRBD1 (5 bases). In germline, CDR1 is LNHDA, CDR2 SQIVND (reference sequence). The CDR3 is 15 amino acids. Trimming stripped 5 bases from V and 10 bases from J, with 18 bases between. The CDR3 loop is CASSPLRGGLSPLHF. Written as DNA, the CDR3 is TGTGCCAGTAGTCCCCTACGGGGGGGTTTGTCACCCCTCCACTTT.

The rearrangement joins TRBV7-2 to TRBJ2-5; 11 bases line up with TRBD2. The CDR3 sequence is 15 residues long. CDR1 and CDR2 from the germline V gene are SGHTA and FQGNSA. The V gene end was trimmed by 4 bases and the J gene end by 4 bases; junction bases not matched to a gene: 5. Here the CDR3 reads CASSSRGTSGETQYF. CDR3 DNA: TGTGCCAGCAGCTCCAGGGGGACTAGCGGAGAGACCCAGTACTTC.

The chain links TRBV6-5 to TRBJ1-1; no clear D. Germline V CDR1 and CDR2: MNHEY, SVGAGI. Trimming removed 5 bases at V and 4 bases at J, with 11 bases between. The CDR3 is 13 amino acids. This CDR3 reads CASSREWGTEAFF. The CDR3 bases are TGTGCCAGCAGTAGGGAATGGGGCACTGAAGCTTTCTTT.

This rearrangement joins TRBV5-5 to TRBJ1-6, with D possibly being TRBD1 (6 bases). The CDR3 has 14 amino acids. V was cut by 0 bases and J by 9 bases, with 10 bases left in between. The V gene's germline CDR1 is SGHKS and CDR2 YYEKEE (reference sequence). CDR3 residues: CASSLAGVVSPLHF. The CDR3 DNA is TGTGCCAGCAGCTTGGCAGGGGTGGTTTCACCCCTCCACTTT.

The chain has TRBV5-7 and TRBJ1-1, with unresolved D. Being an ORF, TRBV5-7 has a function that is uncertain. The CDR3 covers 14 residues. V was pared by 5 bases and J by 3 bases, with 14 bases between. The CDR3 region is CASREGSKDTEAFF. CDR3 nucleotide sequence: TGTGCCAGCAGAGAGGGAAGTAAGGACACTGAAGCTTTCTTT.